This T cell receptor beta chain was found in a study of T-cell memory formation after mild COVID-19. Findings of the study overall: Clones that got smaller from day 15 to 85 had even CD4/CD8, while clones growing later tipped toward CD4+.

This CDR3 is built from 13 residues. V lost 3 bases and J 8 bases, leaving 8 bases between the germline ends. Per germline, CDR1 SGHTA and CDR2 FQGTGA. MiXCR was run by TCRdb on the 5' RACE reads, yielding one entry per CDR3 protein. This table holds hundreds of thousands of distinct CDR3 sequences, roughly 18% found once. This clonotype was counted a few times. Its antigen is undetermined. This clonotype was sampled from an adult woman who had mild COVID-19 (a few samples of this study predate the infection). Cell type and time point are not known. Sequencing input: PBMCs or a T cell subset sorted from them (not recorded which). V usage is TRBV7-3 and J usage is TRBJ1-6; unclear D gene. The CDR3 nucleotides are TGTGCCAGCAGCTTGAGTCAGGATTCACCCCTCCACTTT. Protein: CASSLSQDSPLHF.